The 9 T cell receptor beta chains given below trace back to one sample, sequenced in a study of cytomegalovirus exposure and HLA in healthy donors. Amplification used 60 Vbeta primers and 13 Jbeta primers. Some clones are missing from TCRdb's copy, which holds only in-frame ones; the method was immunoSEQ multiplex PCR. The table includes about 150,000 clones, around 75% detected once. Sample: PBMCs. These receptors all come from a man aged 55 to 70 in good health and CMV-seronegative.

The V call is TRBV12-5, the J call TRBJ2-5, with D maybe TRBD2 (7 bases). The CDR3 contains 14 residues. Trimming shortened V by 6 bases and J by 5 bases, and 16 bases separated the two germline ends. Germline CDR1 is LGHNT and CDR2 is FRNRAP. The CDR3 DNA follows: TGTGCTAGTGGCAAGGGGGGGGCATGGGAGACCCAGTACTTC. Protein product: CASGKGGAWETQYF.

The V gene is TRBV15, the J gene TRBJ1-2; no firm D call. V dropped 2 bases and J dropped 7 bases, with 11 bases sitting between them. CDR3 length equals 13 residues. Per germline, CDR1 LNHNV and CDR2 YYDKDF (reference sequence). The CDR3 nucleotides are TGTGCCACCAGCAGATCCTTGGCAGGTGGCTACACCTTC. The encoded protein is CATSRSLAGGYTF.

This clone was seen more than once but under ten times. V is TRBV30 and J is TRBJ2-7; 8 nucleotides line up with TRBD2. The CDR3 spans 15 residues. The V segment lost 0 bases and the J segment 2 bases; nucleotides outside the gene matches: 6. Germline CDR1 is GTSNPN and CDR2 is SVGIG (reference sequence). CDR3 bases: TGTGCCTGGAGTGTACCCGGGACTAGGGCCTACGAGCAGTACTTC. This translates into CAWSVPGTRAYEQYF.

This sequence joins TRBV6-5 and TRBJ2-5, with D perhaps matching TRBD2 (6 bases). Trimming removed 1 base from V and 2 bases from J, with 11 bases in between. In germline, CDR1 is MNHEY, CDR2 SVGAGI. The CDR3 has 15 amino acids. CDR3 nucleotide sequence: TGTGCCAGCAGTTACTTGGTCGGGAGTCAAGAGACCCAGTACTTC. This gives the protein CASSYLVGSQETQYF.

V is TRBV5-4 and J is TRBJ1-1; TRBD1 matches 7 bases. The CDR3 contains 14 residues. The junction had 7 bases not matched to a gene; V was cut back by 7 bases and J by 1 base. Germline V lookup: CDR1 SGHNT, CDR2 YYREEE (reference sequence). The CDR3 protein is CASDDRGRNTEAFF. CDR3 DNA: TGTGCCAGCGACGATAGGGGGCGGAACACTGAAGCTTTCTTT.

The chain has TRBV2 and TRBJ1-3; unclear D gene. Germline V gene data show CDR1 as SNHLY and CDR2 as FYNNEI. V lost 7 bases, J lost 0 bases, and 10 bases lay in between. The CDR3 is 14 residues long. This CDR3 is CASTFSGSGNTIYF. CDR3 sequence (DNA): TGTGCCAGCACCTTCTCCGGCTCTGGAAACACCATATATTTT.

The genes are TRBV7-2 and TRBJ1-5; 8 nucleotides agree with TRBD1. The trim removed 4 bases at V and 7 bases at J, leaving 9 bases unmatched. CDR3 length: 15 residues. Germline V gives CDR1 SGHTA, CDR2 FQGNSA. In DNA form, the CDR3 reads TGTGCCAGCAGCTGGGGCCAGGGGGCGAGGCAGCCCCAGCATTTT. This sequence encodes CASSWGQGARQPQHF.

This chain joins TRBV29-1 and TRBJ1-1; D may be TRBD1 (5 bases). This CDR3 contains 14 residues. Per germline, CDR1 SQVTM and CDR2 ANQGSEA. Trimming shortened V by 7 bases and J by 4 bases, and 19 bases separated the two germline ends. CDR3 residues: CSGGVRGIGTEAFF. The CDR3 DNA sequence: TGCAGCGGCGGGGTTAGGGGAATTGGCACTGAAGCTTTCTTT.

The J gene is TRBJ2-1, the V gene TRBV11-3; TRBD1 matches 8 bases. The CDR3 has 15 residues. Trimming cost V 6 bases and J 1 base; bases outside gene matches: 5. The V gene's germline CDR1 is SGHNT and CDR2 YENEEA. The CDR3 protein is CASSLDRASYNEQFF. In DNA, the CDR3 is TGTGCCAGCAGTTTGGACAGGGCATCCTACAATGAGCAGTTCTTC.